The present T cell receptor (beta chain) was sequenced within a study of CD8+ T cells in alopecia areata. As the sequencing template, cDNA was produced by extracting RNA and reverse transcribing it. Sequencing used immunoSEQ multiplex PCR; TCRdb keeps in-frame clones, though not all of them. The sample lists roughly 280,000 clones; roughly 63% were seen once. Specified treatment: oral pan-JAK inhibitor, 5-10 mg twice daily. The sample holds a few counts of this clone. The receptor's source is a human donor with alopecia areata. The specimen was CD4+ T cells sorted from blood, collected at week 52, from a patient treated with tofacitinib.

The DNA of the CDR3 is TGTGCCAGCAGCGTAGGAGGACAGGGAGTTTACGAAAAACTGTTTTTT. Residues: CASSVGGQGVYEKLFF. V usage is TRBV9 and J usage is TRBJ1-4; 8 nucleotides align to TRBD1. Trimming at V came to 0 bases and at J to 8 bases, leaving 9 bases not matched to a gene. Per the germline V gene, CDR1 is SGDLS and CDR2 is YYNGEE. The CDR3 has 16 residues.